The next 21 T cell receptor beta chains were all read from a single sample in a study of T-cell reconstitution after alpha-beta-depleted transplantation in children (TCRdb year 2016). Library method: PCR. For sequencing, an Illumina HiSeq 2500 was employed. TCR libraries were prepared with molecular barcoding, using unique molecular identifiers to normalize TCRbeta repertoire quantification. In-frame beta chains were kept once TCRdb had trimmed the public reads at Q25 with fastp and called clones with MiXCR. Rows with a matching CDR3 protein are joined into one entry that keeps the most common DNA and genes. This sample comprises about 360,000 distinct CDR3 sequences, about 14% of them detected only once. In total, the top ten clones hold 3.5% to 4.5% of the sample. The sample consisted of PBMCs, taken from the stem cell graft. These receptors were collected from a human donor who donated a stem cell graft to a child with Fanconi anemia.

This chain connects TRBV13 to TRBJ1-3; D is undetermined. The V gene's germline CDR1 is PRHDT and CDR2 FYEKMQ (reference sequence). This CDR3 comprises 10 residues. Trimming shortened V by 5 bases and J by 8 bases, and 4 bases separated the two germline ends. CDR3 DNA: TGTGCCAGCAGCCCCTACACCATATATTTT. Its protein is CASSPYTIYF. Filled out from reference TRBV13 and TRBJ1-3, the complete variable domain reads AAGVIQSPRHLIKEKRETATLKCYPIPRHDTVYWYQQGPGQDPQFLISFYEKMQSDKGSIPDRFSAQQFSDYHSELNMSSLELGDSALYFCASSPYTIYFGEGSWLTVV.

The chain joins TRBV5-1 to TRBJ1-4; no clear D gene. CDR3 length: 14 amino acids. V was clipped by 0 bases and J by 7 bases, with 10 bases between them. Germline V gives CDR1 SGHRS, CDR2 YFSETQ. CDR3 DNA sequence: TGCGCCAGCAGCTTGGGTCAGCGAGGTGAAAAACTGTTTTTT. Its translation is CASSLGQRGEKLFF.

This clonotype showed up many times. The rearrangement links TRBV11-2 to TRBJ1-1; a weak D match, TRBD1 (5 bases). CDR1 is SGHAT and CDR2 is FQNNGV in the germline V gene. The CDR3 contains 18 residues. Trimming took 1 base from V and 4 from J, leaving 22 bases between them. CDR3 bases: TGTGCCAGCAGCTTAGTTTGGGGGGGACGCCCCCTGGGCACTGAAGCTTTCTTT. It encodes CASSLVWGGRPLGTEAFF.

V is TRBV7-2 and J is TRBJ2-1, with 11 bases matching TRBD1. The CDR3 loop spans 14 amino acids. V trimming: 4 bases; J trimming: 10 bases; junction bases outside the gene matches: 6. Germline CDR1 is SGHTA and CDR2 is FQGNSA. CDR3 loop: CASSWDRGVPEQFF. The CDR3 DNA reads TGTGCCAGCAGCTGGGACAGGGGGGTGCCGGAGCAGTTCTTC.

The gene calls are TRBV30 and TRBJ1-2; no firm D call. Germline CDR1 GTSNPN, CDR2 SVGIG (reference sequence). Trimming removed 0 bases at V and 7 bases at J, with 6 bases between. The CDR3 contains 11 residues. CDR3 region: CAWSVVGGYTF. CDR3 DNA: TGTGCCTGGAGTGTTGTAGGTGGCTACACCTTC.

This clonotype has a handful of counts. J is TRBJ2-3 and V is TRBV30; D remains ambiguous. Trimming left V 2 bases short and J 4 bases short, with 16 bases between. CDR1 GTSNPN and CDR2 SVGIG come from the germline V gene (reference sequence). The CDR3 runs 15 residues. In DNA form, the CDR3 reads TGTGCCTGGAGTAAGGCTCTCGGTAGGGCAGATACGCAGTATTTT. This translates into CAWSKALGRADTQYF.

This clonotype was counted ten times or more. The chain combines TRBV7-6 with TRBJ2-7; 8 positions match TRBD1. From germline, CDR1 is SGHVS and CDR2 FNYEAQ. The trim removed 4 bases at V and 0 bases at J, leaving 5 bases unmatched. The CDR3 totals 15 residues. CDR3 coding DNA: TGTGCCAGCAGCTCCCGACAGGGGAGCTCCTACGAGCAGTACGTC. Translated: CASSSRQGSSYEQYV.

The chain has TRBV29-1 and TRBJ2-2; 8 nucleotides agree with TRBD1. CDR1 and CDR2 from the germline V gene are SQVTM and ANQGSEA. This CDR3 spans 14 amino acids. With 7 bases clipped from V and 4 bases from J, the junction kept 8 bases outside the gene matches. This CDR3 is CSASQGESTGELFF. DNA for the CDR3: TGCAGCGCTTCACAGGGGGAAAGCACCGGGGAGCTGTTTTTT.

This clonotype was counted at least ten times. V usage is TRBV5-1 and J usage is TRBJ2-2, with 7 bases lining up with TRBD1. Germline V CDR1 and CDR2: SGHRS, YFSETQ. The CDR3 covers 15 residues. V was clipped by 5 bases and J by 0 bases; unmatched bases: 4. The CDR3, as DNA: TGCGCCAGCAGGATTGGGACAGCGAACACCGGGGAGCTGTTTTTT. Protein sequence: CASRIGTANTGELFF.

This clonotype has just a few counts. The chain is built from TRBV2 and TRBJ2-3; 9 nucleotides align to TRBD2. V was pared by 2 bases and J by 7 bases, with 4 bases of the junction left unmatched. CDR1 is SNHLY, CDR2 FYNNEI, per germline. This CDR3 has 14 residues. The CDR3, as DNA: TGTGCCAGCAGTGAACGCGGGGGGGCGTATACGCAGTATTTT. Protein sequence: CASSERGGAYTQYF.

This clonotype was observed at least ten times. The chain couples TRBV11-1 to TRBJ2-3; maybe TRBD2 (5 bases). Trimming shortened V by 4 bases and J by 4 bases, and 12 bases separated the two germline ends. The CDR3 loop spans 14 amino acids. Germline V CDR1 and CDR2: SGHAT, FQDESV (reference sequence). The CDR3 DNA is TGTGCCAGCAGCTCCTACGACGGGGCAGATACGCAGTATTTT. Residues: CASSSYDGADTQYF. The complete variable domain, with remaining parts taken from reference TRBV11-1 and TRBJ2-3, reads EAEVAQSPRYKITEKSQAVAFWCDPISGHATLYWYRQILGQGPELLVQFQDESVVDDSQLPKDRFSAERLKGVDSTLKIQPAELGDSAMYLCASSSYDGADTQYFGPGTRLTVL.

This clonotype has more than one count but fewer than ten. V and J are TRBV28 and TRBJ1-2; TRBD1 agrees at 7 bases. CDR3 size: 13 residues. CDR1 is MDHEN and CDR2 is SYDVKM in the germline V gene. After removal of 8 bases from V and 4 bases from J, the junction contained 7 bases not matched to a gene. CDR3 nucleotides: TGTGCCAGCGGACAGGTGGTGTTCTATGGCTACACCTTC. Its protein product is CASGQVVFYGYTF.

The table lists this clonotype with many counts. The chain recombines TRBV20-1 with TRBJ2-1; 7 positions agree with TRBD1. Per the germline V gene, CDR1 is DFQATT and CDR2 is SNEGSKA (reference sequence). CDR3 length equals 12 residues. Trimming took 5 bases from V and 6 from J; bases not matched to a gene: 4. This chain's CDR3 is CSALYRGNEQFF. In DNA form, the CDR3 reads TGCAGTGCTCTCTACAGGGGCAATGAGCAGTTCTTC.

The CDR3 here is CASSSTQGYEQYV. The CDR3 DNA reads as TGTGCCAGCTCATCCACACAGGGCTACGAGCAGTACGTC. This chain links TRBV18 with TRBJ2-7; D is perhaps TRBD1 (6 bases). The germline V gene encodes CDR1 KGHSH and CDR2 LQKENI. With 5 bases removed from V and 3 bases from J, the gap between germline ends came to 11 bases. The CDR3 contains 13 residues.

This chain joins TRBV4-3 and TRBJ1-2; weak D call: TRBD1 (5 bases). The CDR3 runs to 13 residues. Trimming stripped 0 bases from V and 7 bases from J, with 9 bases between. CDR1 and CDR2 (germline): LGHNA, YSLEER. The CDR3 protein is CASSQEGQGGYTF. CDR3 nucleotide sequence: TGCGCCAGCAGCCAAGAGGGTCAGGGTGGCTACACCTTC.

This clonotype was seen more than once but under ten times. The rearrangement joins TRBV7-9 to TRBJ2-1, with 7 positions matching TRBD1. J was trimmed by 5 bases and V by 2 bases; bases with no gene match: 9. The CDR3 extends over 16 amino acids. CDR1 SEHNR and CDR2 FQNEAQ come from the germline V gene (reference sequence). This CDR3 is CASSLKTGQVHNEQFF. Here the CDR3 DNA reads TGTGCCAGCAGCTTAAAGACAGGACAGGTCCACAATGAGCAGTTCTTC. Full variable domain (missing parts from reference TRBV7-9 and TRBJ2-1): DTGVSQNPRHKITKRGQNVTFRCDPISEHNRLYWYRQTLGQGPEFLTYFQNEAQLEKSRLLSDRFSAERPKGSFSTLEIQRTEQGDSAMYLCASSLKTGQVHNEQFFGPGTRLTVL.

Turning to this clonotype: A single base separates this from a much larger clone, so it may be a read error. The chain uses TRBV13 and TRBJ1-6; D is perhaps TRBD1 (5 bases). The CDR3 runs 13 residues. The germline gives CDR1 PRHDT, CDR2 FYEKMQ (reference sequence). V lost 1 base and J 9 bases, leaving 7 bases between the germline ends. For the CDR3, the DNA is TGTGCCAGCAGCTTAGATCAGGGTTCACCCCTCCACTTT. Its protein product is CASSLDQGSPLHF.

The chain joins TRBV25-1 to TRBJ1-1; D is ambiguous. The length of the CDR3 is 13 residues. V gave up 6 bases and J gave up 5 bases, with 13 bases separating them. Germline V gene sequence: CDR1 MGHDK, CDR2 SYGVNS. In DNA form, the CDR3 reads TGTGCCAGCAGGTTTCAGGAAAGGACTGAAGCTTTCTTT. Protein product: CASRFQERTEAFF.

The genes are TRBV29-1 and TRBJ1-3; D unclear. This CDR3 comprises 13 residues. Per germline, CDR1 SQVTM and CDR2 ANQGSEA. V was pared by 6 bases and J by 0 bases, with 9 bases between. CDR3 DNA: TGCAGCGTCGCTCAGGCCTCTGGAAACACCATATATTTT. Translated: CSVAQASGNTIYF.

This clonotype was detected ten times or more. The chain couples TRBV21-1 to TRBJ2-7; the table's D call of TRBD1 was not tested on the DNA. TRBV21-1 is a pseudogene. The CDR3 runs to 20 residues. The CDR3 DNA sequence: TGTGCCAGCAGCTCCCGGCCCTCGGACTCCGGGACAGGGGTTGTCTACGAGCAGTACGTC. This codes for CASSSRPSDSGTGVVYEQYV.

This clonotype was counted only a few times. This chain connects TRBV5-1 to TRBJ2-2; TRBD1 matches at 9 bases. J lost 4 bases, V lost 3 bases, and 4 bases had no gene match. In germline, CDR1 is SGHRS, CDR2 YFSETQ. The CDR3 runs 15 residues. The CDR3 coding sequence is TGCGCCAGCAGCTCTGGGACAGGGAGCACCGGGGAGCTGTTTTTT. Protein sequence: CASSSGTGSTGELFF.